The 29 T cell receptor beta chains listed next were all sequenced from one sample in a study of blood T cell repertoires in COVID-19. Sequencing used immunoSEQ multiplex PCR; TCRdb keeps in-frame clones, though not all of them. This sample carries more than 350,000 clones, about 87% of them seen once, and the ten largest clones take roughly 10%. Sequencing used peripheral blood. These receptors originate from a woman aged 25 to 39 with COVID-19, enrolled during active disease.

This chain uses TRBV4-2 with TRBJ1-4; 8 positions agree with TRBD1. The CDR3 extends over 15 amino acids. Germline assignment: CDR1 LGHNA and CDR2 YNFKEQ. Germline trimming cut 2 bases from V and 8 bases from J; bases unmatched to any gene: 7. This CDR3 reads CASSQPDRGDEKLFF. The CDR3 region has the DNA TGTGCCAGCAGCCAACCCGACAGGGGAGACGAAAAACTGTTTTTT.

This clone was seen more than once but under ten times. Other DNA sequences in this sample translate to the same CDR3. V usage is TRBV5-6 and J usage is TRBJ1-2; possibly TRBD1 for D (6 bases). Trimming took off 2 bases at V and 1 base at J, with 6 bases between the two ends. The CDR3 sequence is 13 residues long. CDR1 is SGHDT, CDR2 YYEEEE, per germline. This chain's CDR3 is CASSFRGNYGYTF. CDR3 coding DNA: TGTGCCAGCAGCTTCAGGGGTAACTATGGCTACACCTTC.

Regarding this clone: Other DNA sequences in this specimen translate into the identical CDR3. The genes are TRBV5-1 and TRBJ1-1, with TRBD1 matching over 7 bases. The V gene end was trimmed by 4 bases and the J gene end by 4 bases; junction bases not matched to a gene: 7. Per germline, CDR1 SGHRS and CDR2 YFSETQ. CDR3 length: 14 amino acids. The CDR3 sequence is CASSRGQASTEAFF. The CDR3 DNA sequence: TGCGCCAGCAGCCGAGGACAGGCTTCCACTGAAGCTTTCTTT.

The table lists this clone with a few counts. The chain links TRBV19 to TRBJ2-1; TRBD1 matches at 11 bases. The germline gives CDR1 LNHDA, CDR2 SQIVND (reference sequence). V lost 7 bases to trimming and J lost 7 bases; unmatched junction nucleotides: 6. The CDR3 spans 14 residues. CDR3 loop: CASKAGQGANEQFF. The CDR3 DNA reads TGTGCCAGTAAAGCAGGACAGGGGGCGAATGAGCAGTTCTTC. The full variable domain, its missing parts supplied by reference TRBV19 and TRBJ2-1, is DGGITQSPKYLFRKEGQNVTLSCEQNLNHDAMYWYRQDPGQGLRLIYYSQIVNDFQKGDIAEGYSVSREKKESFPLTVTSAQKNPTAFYLCASKAGQGANEQFFGPGTRLTVL.

The rearrangement links TRBV19 to TRBJ2-5; D uncertain. Trimming took 6 bases from V and 5 from J, leaving 13 bases between them. CDR1 LNHDA and CDR2 SQIVND come from the germline V gene (reference sequence). There are 13 residues in the CDR3. The CDR3 reads CASSWSAGETQYF. Here the CDR3 DNA reads TGTGCCAGTAGCTGGTCAGCCGGGGAGACCCAGTACTTC.

The rearrangement joins TRBV6-5 to TRBJ1-5; 7 bases match TRBD1. The CDR3 is made up of 14 amino acids. The V gene's germline CDR1 is MNHEY and CDR2 SVGAGI. J gave up 0 bases and V 10 bases, and 6 bases lay outside the gene matches. CDR3 bases: TGTGCCACCGGAGAGGGGGCTAGCAATCAGCCCCAGCATTTT. Protein product: CATGEGASNQPQHF.

This clone has a single count. V is TRBV5-6 and J is TRBJ2-5; 9 bases map to TRBD2. This CDR3 contains 17 residues. Trimming at V came to 0 bases and at J to 4 bases, leaving 10 bases not matched to a gene. CDR1 SGHDT and CDR2 YYEEEE come from the germline V gene. CDR3 loop: CASSLAGAGGPAETQYF. The CDR3 region has the DNA TGTGCCAGCAGCTTGGCAGGGGCGGGAGGGCCGGCAGAGACCCAGTACTTC.

This sequence joins TRBV6-5 and TRBJ2-7, with 10 positions matching TRBD1. V gave up 8 bases and J gave up 3 bases; unmatched junction bases: 1. The V gene's germline CDR1 is MNHEY and CDR2 SVGAGI. This CDR3 contains 12 residues. CDR3 sequence (DNA): TGTGCCAGCGGACAGGGGGGCTACGAGCAGTACTTC. Translation gives CASGQGGYEQYF.

The V gene is TRBV3-1 (or the pseudogene TRBV3-2), the J gene TRBJ1-1, with 7 bases fitting TRBD1. The CDR3 spans 15 residues. Trimming at V came to 0 bases and at J to 4 bases, leaving 5 bases not matched to a gene. Germline V gene lookup returns CDR1 LGHDT and CDR2 YNNKEL (reference sequence). CDR3 protein: CASSQDPQGRTEAFF. CDR3 bases: TGTGCCAGCAGCCAAGACCCACAGGGGCGCACTGAAGCTTTCTTT.

This chain uses TRBV7-2 with TRBJ2-5; a weak D match, TRBD1 (5 bases). The V end was cut by 2 bases, the J end by 1 base, with 8 bases between. CDR3 length: 14 residues. Germline CDR1 SGHTA, CDR2 FQGNSA. CDR3 residues: CASSLNRPQETQYF. Written as DNA, the CDR3 is TGTGCCAGCAGCTTAAACAGGCCCCAAGAGACCCAGTACTTC.

In regard to this clone: The sample has other DNA sequences that encode this CDR3 too. V gene TRBV18 combines with J gene TRBJ1-1; tentatively, D is TRBD1 (5 bases). Deletions cut 3 bases from V and 0 bases from J, with 11 bases between. The CDR3 length is 15 residues. Per germline, CDR1 KGHSH and CDR2 LQKENI. CDR3: CASSPLQVLNTEAFF. The CDR3 nucleotides are TGTGCCAGCTCACCCCTACAGGTGTTGAACACTGAAGCTTTCTTT.

This chain links TRBV10-3 with TRBJ1-1, with 8 bases identical to TRBD1. Per the germline V gene, CDR1 is ENHRY and CDR2 is SYGVKD. This CDR3 comprises 16 residues. Trimming cost V 6 bases and J 0 bases; bases outside gene matches: 9. The CDR3, as DNA: TGTGCCATCAGCAAAGGGACAGGAGCTATGAACACTGAAGCTTTCTTT. Translated, it gives CAISKGTGAMNTEAFF.

V is TRBV10-2 and J is TRBJ2-7, with 13 positions matching TRBD2. Germline V gene lookup returns CDR1 WSHSY and CDR2 SAAADI. The V gene end was trimmed by 6 bases and the J gene end by 6 bases; junction bases not matched to a gene: 5. The CDR3 runs 14 residues. DNA of the CDR3: TGCGCCAGCAGGCCTGGGACTAGCGGGACCGAGCAGTACTTC. It codes for CASRPGTSGTEQYF.

The genes are TRBV5-6 and TRBJ2-1; a weak D match, TRBD2 (6 bases). The CDR3 contains 14 residues. Germline V lookup: CDR1 SGHDT, CDR2 YYEEEE. V was shortened by 3 bases and J by 4 bases, with 11 bases between the two germline ends. The CDR3 nucleotides are TGTGCCAGCAGCTCATCCGGGAGATACAATGAGCAGTTCTTC. Protein: CASSSSGRYNEQFF.

This clone came up once. V and J are TRBV2 and TRBJ1-2; no firm D call. This CDR3 has 12 amino acids. Trimming pared 6 bases from V and 8 bases from J, leaving 13 bases between. CDR1 is SNHLY and CDR2 is FYNNEI in the germline V gene. The CDR3 DNA follows: TGTGCCAGCAGGGGAGACTCGCCCGGCTACACCTTC. Protein: CASRGDSPGYTF.

The V and J genes are TRBV30 and TRBJ1-6, with TRBD1 matching over 7 bases. Trimming removed 0 bases from V and 13 bases from J; junction bases left unmatched: 18. Germline V gene data show CDR1 as GTSNPN and CDR2 as SVGIG (reference sequence). This CDR3 comprises 17 residues. This CDR3 is CAWSVISSAGGSGPLHF. As DNA, the CDR3 is TGTGCCTGGAGTGTAATTTCGTCGGCAGGGGGATCGGGTCCCCTCCACTTT.

This clone showed up just once. The chain joins TRBV11-2 to TRBJ1-5; D is unresolved. V was trimmed by 2 bases and J by 2 bases, leaving 4 bases between them. The CDR3 sequence is 13 residues long. Germline values: CDR1 SGHAT, CDR2 FQNNGV. As DNA, the CDR3 is TGTGCCAGCAGCTTACAGGGCAATCAGCCCCAGCATTTT. This codes for CASSLQGNQPQHF. Supplemented by reference TRBV11-2 and TRBJ1-5, the full variable domain reads EAGVAQSPRYKIIEKRQSVAFWCNPISGHATLYWYQQILGQGPKLLIQFQNNGVVDDSQLPKDRFSAERLKGVDSTLKIQPAKLEDSAVYLCASSLQGNQPQHFGDGTRLSIL.

The chain combines TRBV19 with TRBJ1-1; TRBD1 agrees at 9 bases. CDR1 and CDR2 from the germline V gene are LNHDA and SQIVND (reference sequence). The CDR3 spans 14 residues. V was pared by 6 bases and J by 6 bases, with 8 bases of the junction left unmatched. CDR3 DNA: TGTGCCAGTAGACCGGGACAGGGTCTATCTGAAGCTTTCTTT. Protein: CASRPGQGLSEAFF.

Remarks on this clone: This sample also contains other DNA sequences that code for the same CDR3. J is TRBJ2-7 and V is TRBV4-3; 11 nucleotides line up with TRBD2. This CDR3 spans 15 amino acids. Trimming at V came to 1 base and at J to 4 bases, leaving 3 bases not matched to a gene. The V gene's germline CDR1 is LGHNA and CDR2 YSLEER. In DNA form, the CDR3 reads TGCGCCAGCAGCCAAGGCCTAGCGGGAGGATACGAGCAGTACTTC. Its translation: CASSQGLAGGYEQYF.

The V and J genes are TRBV15 and TRBJ1-1; D perhaps matches TRBD1 (5 bases). Germline assignment: CDR1 LNHNV and CDR2 YYDKDF (reference sequence). Trimming cost V 0 bases and J 0 bases, with 23 bases left between them. There are 20 residues in the CDR3. The CDR3 DNA follows: TGTGCCACCAGCAGAGATTTAAATCGGGGGGAGGGAGACATGAACACTGAAGCTTTCTTT. Amino acid sequence: CATSRDLNRGEGDMNTEAFF.

The chain carries TRBV7-9 and TRBJ1-5, with D possibly TRBD1 on 5 matching bases. The ends were cut back, 5 bases at V and 7 bases at J, with 15 bases in the middle. The CDR3 consists of 14 residues. Germline CDR1 SEHNR, CDR2 FQNEAQ (reference sequence). The CDR3 here is CASSGDSGGQPQHF. CDR3 nucleotides: TGTGCCAGCAGCGGTGACAGTGGTGGGCAGCCCCAGCATTTT.

The chain is built from TRBV7-6 and TRBJ2-2, with 7 nucleotides matching TRBD1. CDR1 is SGHVS and CDR2 is FNYEAQ in the germline V gene. Trimming took 5 bases from V and 1 from J; bases not matched to a gene: 19. CDR3 size: 20 residues. CDR3 sequence (DNA): TGTGCCAGCAGCCCCAGGCGACAGGGTGGTCCCTCGGGGAACACCGGGGAGCTGTTTTTT. Translation: CASSPRRQGGPSGNTGELFF.

The rearrangement links TRBV6-5 to TRBJ1-1; TRBD1 matches 9 bases. Germline CDR1 MNHEY, CDR2 SVGAGI. Trimming took 7 bases from V and 4 from J; bases not matched to a gene: 10. The CDR3 runs to 15 residues. CDR3 DNA: TGTGCCAGCACCCCCGGGACAGGGATTTTCACTGAAGCTTTCTTT. Residues: CASTPGTGIFTEAFF.

This clone was detected once. The genes are TRBV28 and TRBJ2-3, with TRBD2 matching 10 bases. Trimming removed 5 bases from V and 4 bases from J; junction bases left unmatched: 12. There are 17 residues in the CDR3. Germline values: CDR1 MDHEN, CDR2 SYDVKM. CDR3 loop: CASSPPSGRKRPDTQYF. In nucleotides, the CDR3 is TGTGCCAGCAGTCCACCTAGCGGGAGAAAGCGACCAGATACGCAGTATTTT.

The chain is built from TRBV14 and TRBJ2-3; TRBD1 matches at 7 bases. Germline V gene data show CDR1 as SGHDN and CDR2 as FVKESK. This CDR3 has 16 amino acids. With 1 base clipped from V and 2 bases from J, the junction kept 6 bases outside the gene matches. This chain's CDR3 is CASSQGQGAFTDTQYF. CDR3 bases: TGTGCCAGCAGCCAAGGACAGGGAGCCTTCACAGATACGCAGTATTTT.

This chain links TRBV5-1 with TRBJ2-7, with TRBD1 matching over 8 bases. Trimming cost V 4 bases and J 2 bases; bases outside gene matches: 5. This CDR3 has 14 amino acids. Germline loops: CDR1 SGHRS, CDR2 YFSETQ. CDR3 DNA sequence: TGCGCCAGCAGCGCCGGACAGGGCCCCTACGAGCAGTACTTC. This translates into CASSAGQGPYEQYF.

V and J are TRBV27 and TRBJ2-7; D is perhaps TRBD2 (6 bases). Germline lookup yields CDR1 MNHEY and CDR2 SMNVEV (reference sequence). The ends were cut back, 2 bases at V and 2 bases at J, with 7 bases in the middle. CDR3 length equals 13 residues. CDR3 in amino acids: CASSLASAYEQYF. In DNA form, the CDR3 reads TGTGCCAGCAGTTTAGCTAGCGCCTACGAGCAGTACTTC.

The rearrangement uses TRBV11-2 and TRBJ2-2; possibly TRBD2 for D (6 bases). The CDR3 has 14 residues. The germline V gene has CDR1 SGHAT and CDR2 FQNNGV. Deletions cut 3 bases from V and 1 base from J, with 6 bases between. CDR3 nucleotide sequence: TGTGCCAGCAGCTTCGGGAGGAACACCGGGGAGCTGTTTTTT. Translating gives CASSFGRNTGELFF.

This clone was detected only a few times. This chain joins TRBV28 and TRBJ1-5; D gene ambiguous. The CDR3 covers 14 residues. The germline gives CDR1 MDHEN, CDR2 SYDVKM. The ends were cut back, 3 bases at V and 0 bases at J, with 6 bases in the middle. CDR3 in amino acids: CASSFAGSNQPQHF. As DNA, the CDR3 is TGTGCCAGCAGTTTCGCCGGTAGCAATCAGCCCCAGCATTTT. Full variable domain (outside the CDR3, taken from reference TRBV28 and TRBJ1-5): DVKVTQSSRYLVKRTGEKVFLECVQDMDHENMFWYRQDPGLGLRLIYFSYDVKMKEKGDIPEGYSVSREKKERFSLILESASTNQTSMYLCASSFAGSNQPQHFGDGTRLSIL.